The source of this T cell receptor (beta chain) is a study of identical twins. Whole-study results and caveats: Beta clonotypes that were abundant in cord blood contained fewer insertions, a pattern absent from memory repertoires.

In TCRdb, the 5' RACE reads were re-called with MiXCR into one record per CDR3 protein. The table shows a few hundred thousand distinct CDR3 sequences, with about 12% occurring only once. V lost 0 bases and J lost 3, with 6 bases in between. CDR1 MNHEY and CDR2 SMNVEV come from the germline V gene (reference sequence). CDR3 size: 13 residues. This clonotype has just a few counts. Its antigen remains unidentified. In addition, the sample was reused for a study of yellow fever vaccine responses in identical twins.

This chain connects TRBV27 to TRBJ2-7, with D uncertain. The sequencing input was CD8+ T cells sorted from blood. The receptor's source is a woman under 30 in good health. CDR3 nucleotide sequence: TGTGCCAGCAGTTTATCTCACAGCTACGAGCAGTACTTC. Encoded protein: CASSLSHSYEQYF.